Reported below is one TCR beta chain. Its antigen is not identified. The data were obtained in a study of early stage breast cancer tumors. V was pared by 0 bases and J by 0 bases, with 9 bases between. Germline CDR1 is MNHNS and CDR2 is SASEGT. CDR3 length: 15 residues. General study points: Chain pairing and CD4, CD8 or FOXP3 expression were not captured. Tumors had approximately 2.7-fold higher T cell density than normal breast. Most shared enriched TCRB sequences were commonly generated ones.

Each sample had two DNA replicates, approximately 0.5 ug blood or about 1.5 ug tissue. Generated by immunoSEQ multiplex PCR, the TCRdb table keeps only in-frame clones and is missing some. Counted here are 12,000 to 15,000 clones, around 85% occurring once; the ten biggest clones make up over 4.5%. The TCR sequence derives from a person aged 30-39 years with breast cancer. The chain joins TRBV6-1 to TRBJ2-7; the D gene could be TRBD1 or TRBD2 (6 bases each). The sample taken for sequencing was normal breast tissue next to the tumor. CDR3 amino acids: CASSEASGASYEQYF. The DNA of the CDR3 is TGTGCCAGCAGTGAAGCGTCGGGGGCCTCCTACGAGCAGTACTTC.